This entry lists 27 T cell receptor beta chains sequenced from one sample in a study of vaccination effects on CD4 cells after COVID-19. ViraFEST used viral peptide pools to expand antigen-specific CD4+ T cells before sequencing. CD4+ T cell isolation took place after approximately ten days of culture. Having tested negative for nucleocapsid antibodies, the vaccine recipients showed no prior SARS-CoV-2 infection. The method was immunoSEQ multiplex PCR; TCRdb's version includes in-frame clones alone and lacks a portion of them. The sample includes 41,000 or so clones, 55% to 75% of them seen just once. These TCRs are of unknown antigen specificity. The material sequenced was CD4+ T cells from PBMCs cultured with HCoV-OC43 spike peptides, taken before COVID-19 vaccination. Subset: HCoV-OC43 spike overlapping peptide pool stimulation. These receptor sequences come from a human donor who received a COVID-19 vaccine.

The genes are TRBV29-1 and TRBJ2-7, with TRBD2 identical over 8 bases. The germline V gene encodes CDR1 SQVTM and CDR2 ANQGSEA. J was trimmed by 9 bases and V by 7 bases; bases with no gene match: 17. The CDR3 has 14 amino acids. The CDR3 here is CSANVGGTGTRQYF. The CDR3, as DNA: TGCAGCGCAAACGTAGGGGGGACCGGGACTAGGCAGTACTTC.

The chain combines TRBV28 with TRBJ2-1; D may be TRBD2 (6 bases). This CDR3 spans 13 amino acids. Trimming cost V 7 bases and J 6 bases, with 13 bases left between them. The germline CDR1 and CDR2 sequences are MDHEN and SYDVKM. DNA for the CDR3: TGTGCCAGCACCTACCACGGGGGCAATGAGCAGTTCTTC. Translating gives CASTYHGGNEQFF.

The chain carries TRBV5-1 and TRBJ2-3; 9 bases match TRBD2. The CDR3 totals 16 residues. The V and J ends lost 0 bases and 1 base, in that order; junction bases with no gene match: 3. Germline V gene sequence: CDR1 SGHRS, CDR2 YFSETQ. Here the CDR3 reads CASSLGGRGGTDTQYF. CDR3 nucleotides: TGCGCCAGCAGCTTGGGCGGGAGGGGAGGCACAGATACGCAGTATTTT. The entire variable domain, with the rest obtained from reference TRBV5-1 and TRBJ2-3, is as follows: KAGVTQTPRYLIKTRGQQVTLSCSPISGHRSVSWYQQTPGQGLQFLFEYFSETQRNKGNFPGRFSGRQFSNSRSEMNVSTLELGDSALYLCASSLGGRGGTDTQYFGPGTRLTVL.

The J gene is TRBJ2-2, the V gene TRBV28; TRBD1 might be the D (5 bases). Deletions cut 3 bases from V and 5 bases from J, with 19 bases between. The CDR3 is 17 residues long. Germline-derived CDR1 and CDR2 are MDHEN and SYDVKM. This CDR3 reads CASSLLAGSGRTGELFF. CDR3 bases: TGTGCCAGCAGTTTGTTGGCAGGGTCGGGTAGGACCGGGGAGCTGTTTTTT.

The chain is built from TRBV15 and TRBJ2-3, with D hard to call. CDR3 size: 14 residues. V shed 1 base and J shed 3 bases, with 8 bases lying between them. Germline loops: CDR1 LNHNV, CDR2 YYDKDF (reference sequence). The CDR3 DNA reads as TGTGCCACCAGCAGAGGAGGTGGAACAGATACGCAGTATTTT. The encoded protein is CATSRGGGTDTQYF.

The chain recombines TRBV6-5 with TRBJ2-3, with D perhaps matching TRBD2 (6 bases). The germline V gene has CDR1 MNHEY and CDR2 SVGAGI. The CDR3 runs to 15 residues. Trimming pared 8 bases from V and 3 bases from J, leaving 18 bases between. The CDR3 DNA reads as TGTGCCAGCGGGATTAGCCGGGGGTGGACAGATACGCAGTATTTT. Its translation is CASGISRGWTDTQYF.

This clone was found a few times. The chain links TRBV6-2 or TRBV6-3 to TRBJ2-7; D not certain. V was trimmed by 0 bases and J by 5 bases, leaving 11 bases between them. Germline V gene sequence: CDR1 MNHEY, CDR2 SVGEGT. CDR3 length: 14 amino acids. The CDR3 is CASSYSDTIHEQYF. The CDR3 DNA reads TGTGCCAGCAGTTACTCTGACACCATCCACGAGCAGTACTTC.

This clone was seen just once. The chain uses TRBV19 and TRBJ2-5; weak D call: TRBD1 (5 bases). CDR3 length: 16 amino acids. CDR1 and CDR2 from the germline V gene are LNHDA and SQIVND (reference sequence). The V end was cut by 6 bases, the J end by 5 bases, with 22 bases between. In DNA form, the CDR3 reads TGTGCCAGTAGGCGAAGTCAGGGTCCGTTTCGGGAGACCCAGTACTTC. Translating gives CASRRSQGPFRETQYF. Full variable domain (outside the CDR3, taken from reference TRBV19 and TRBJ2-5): DGGITQSPKYLFRKEGQNVTLSCEQNLNHDAMYWYRQDPGQGLRLIYYSQIVNDFQKGDIAEGYSVSREKKESFPLTVTSAQKNPTAFYLCASRRSQGPFRETQYFGPGTRLLVL.

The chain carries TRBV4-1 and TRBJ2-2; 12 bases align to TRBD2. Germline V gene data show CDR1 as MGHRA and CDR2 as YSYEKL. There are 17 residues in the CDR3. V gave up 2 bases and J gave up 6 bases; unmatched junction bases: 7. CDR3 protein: CASSQYRLAGVAGELFF. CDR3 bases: TGCGCCAGCAGCCAATATCGACTAGCGGGAGTAGCCGGGGAGCTGTTTTTT.

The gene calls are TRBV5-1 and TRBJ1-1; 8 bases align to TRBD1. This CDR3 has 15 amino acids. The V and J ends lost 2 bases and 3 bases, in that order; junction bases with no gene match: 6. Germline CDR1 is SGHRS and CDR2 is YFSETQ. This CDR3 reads CASSLIQGADTEAFF. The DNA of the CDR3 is TGCGCCAGCAGCTTAATTCAGGGGGCAGACACTGAAGCTTTCTTT.

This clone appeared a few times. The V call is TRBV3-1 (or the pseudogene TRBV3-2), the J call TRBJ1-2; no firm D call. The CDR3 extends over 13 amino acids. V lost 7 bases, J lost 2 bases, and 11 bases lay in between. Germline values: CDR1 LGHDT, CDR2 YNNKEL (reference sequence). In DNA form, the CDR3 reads TGTGCCAGCACGGGAGGGTCCAACTATGGCTACACCTTC. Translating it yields CASTGGSNYGYTF.

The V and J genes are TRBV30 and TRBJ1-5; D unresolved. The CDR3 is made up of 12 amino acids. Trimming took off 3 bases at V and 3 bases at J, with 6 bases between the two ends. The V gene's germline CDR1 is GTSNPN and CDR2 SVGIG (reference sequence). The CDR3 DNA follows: TGTGCCTGGAGCGGTGACAATCAGCCCCAGCATTTT. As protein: CAWSGDNQPQHF.

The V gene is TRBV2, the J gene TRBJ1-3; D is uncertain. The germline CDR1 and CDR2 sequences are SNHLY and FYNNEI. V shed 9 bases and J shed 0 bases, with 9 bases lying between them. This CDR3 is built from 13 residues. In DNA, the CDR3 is TGTGCCAGTGAACAGAGCTCTGGAAACACCATATATTTT. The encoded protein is CASEQSSGNTIYF.

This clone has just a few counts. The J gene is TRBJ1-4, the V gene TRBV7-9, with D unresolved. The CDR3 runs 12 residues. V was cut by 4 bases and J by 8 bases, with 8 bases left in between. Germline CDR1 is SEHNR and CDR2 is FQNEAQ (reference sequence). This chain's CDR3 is CASSSGPEKLFF. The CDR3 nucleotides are TGTGCCAGCAGCTCGGGCCCCGAAAAACTGTTTTTT.

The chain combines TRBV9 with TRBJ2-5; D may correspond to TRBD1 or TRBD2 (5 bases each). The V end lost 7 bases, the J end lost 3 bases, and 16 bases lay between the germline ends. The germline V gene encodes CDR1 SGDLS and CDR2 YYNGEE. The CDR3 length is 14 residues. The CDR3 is CASSRDRFEETQYF. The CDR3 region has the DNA TGTGCCAGCTCCCGGGACCGATTTGAAGAGACCCAGTACTTC.

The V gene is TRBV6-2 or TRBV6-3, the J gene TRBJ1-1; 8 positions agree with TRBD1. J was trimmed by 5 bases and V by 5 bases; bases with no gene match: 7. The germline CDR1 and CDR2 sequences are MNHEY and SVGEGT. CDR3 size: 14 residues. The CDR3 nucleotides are TGTGCCAGCAGTGACAGGGGTCGTAGTACTGAAGCTTTCTTT. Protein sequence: CASSDRGRSTEAFF.

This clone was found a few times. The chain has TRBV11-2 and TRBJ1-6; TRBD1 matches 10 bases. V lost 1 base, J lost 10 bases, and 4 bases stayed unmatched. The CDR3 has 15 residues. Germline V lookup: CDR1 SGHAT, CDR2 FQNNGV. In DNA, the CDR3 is TGTGCCAGCAGCTTAGGTGGGACAGGGGTGTCACCCCTCCACTTT. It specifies CASSLGGTGVSPLHF.

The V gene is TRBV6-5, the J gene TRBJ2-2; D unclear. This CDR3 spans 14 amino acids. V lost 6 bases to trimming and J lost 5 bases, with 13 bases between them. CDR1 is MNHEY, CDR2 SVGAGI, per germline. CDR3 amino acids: CASSQSRVTGELFF. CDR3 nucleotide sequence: TGTGCCAGCAGCCAGAGTCGAGTAACCGGGGAGCTGTTTTTT.

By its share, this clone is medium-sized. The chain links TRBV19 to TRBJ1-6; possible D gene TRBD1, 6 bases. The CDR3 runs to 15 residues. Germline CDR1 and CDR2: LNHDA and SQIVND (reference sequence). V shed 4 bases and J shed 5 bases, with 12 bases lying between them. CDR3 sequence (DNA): TGTGCCAGTAGTAAAACGGCAGGGGATAATTCACCCCTCCACTTT. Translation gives CASSKTAGDNSPLHF.

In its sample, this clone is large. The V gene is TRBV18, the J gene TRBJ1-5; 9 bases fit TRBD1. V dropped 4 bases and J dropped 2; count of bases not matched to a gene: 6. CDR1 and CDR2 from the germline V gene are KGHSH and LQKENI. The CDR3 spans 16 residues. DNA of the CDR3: TGTGCCAGCTCACTGACAGGGGGAGGCGGCAATCAGCCCCAGCATTTT. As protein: CASSLTGGGGNQPQHF.

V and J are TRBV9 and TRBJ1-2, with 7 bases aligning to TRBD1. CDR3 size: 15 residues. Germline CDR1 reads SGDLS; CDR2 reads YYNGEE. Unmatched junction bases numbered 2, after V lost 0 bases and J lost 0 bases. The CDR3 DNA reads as TGTGCCAGCAGCGTAGGGACAGGATCTAACTATGGCTACACCTTC. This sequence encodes CASSVGTGSNYGYTF.

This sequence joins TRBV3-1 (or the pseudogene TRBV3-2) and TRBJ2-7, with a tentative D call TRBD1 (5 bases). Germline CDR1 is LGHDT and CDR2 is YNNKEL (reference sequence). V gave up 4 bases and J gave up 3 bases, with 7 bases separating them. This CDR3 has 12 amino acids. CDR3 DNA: TGTGCCAGCAGCCGGGGCGGCTACGAGCAGTACTTC. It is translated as CASSRGGYEQYF.

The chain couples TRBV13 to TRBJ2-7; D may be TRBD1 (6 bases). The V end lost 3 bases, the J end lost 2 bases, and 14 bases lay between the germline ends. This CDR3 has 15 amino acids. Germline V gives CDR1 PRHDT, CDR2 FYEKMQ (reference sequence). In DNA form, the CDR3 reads TGTGCCAGCAGCTTTTACAGGGCGCACCCCTACGAGCAGTACTTC. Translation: CASSFYRAHPYEQYF.

The CDR3 loop is CASSYRQGYGYTF. The CDR3 DNA sequence: TGCGCCAGCAGCTATAGACAGGGCTATGGCTACACCTTC. The V call is TRBV5-1, the J call TRBJ1-2; TRBD1 aligns across 7 bases. After removal of 3 bases from V and 4 bases from J, the junction contained 3 bases not matched to a gene. In germline, CDR1 is SGHRS, CDR2 YFSETQ. This CDR3 has 13 residues.

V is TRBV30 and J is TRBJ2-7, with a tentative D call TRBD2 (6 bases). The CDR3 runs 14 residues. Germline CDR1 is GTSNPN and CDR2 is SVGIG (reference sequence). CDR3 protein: CGRATVGPWKEQYF. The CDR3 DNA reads TGTGGGAGGGCTACCGTTGGCCCCTGGAAGGAGCAGTACTTC.

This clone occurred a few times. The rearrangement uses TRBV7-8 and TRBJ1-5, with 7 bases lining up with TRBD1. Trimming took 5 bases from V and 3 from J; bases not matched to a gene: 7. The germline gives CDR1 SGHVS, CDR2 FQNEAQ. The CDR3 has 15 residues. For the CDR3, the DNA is TGTGCCAGCAGCGCACGGACAGGCTTCAATCAGCCCCAGCATTTT. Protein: CASSARTGFNQPQHF.

CDR3: CASSIGSRYNEQFF. The DNA for the CDR3 is TGTGCCAGTAGTATTGGATCCCGCTACAATGAGCAGTTCTTC. The gene calls are TRBV19 and TRBJ2-1; D not certain. This CDR3 spans 14 amino acids. From germline, CDR1 is LNHDA and CDR2 SQIVND (reference sequence). Trimming took 3 bases from V and 3 from J, leaving 9 bases between them.